The 9 T cell receptor beta chains listed next were all sequenced from one sample in a study of OX40 agonist ivuxolimab in advanced cancers. Assay used: immunoSEQ multiplex PCR; TCRdb lists only in-frame clones, some missing. The sample holds 67,000 or so clones; around 85% are singletons and the top ten take 3% to 4%. Sequences were derived from CD4+ or CD8+ T cells sorted from blood, sampled in a trial of the OX40 agonist ivuxolimab. These receptors all come from an adult with an advanced solid tumor such as melanoma, head and neck, liver or kidney cancer.

This chain connects TRBV7-3 to TRBJ2-3, with a possible D match to TRBD1 (5 bases). V lost 5 bases, J lost 5 bases, and 11 bases lay in between. This CDR3 is built from 13 residues. The V gene's germline CDR1 is SGHTA and CDR2 FQGTGA. The CDR3 region has the DNA TGTGCCAGCAGCGTACAGACAGAAGATACGCAGTATTTT. Encoded protein: CASSVQTEDTQYF.

J is TRBJ2-4 and V is TRBV5-8; D perhaps matches TRBD1 (6 bases). Germline CDR1 and CDR2: SGHTS and YDEGEE. Trimming took off 0 bases at V and 7 bases at J, with 17 bases between the two ends. The CDR3 has 16 amino acids. CDR3 region: CASSLDEVSGDNIQYF. In DNA, the CDR3 is TGTGCCAGCAGCTTGGACGAGGTGTCAGGGGATAACATTCAGTACTTC.

The chain recombines TRBV2 with TRBJ2-7; 9 bases are shared with TRBD1. Trimming took 7 bases from V and 4 from J; bases not matched to a gene: 5. Germline V gives CDR1 SNHLY, CDR2 FYNNEI. The CDR3 loop spans 13 amino acids. The CDR3 is CASIGTGKYEQYF. The CDR3 DNA follows: TGTGCCAGCATAGGGACAGGGAAATACGAGCAGTACTTC.

On this clone: Sequence at one end of the junction differs from germline and may be a read error. The chain employs TRBV5-3 and TRBJ1-3; D gene uncertain. TRBV5-3 falls under the ORF class, with uncertain function. The CDR3 is 15 amino acids. The CDR3 is CASSFYVGSGNTIYF. The DNA of the CDR3 is TGTGCCAGCAGCTTTTACGTAGGCTCTGGAAACACCATATATTTT.

This clone was recorded a few times. J is TRBJ1-3 and V is TRBV19, with D unresolved. V was pared by 2 bases and J by 10 bases, with 9 bases between. Germline-derived CDR1 and CDR2 are LNHDA and SQIVND (reference sequence). This CDR3 contains 12 residues. CDR3 sequence reads: CASSISGQTIYF. CDR3 nucleotide sequence: TGTGCCAGTAGTATAAGCGGGCAAACCATATATTTT.

V gene TRBV18 combines with J gene TRBJ2-5; maybe TRBD1 (6 bases). Germline lookup yields CDR1 KGHSH and CDR2 LQKENI. The CDR3 has 19 amino acids. V shed 7 bases and J shed 3 bases, with 30 bases lying between them. CDR3 bases: TGTGCCAGCTTACACCAGAACACCTATACCGGGACAAGGAAAGAGACCCAGTACTTC. It translates to CASLHQNTYTGTRKETQYF.

This chain connects TRBV28 to TRBJ1-1; D might be TRBD1 (6 bases). The V end was cut by 7 bases, the J end by 1 base, with 7 bases between. Germline CDR1 and CDR2: MDHEN and SYDVKM. The CDR3 spans 12 residues. CDR3 region: CASKGGNTEAFF. The CDR3 DNA sequence: TGTGCCAGCAAAGGGGGGAACACTGAAGCTTTCTTT.

J is TRBJ2-7 and V is TRBV7-2, with 8 bases aligning to TRBD2. V lost 3 bases to trimming and J lost 2 bases; unmatched junction nucleotides: 6. The CDR3 covers 15 residues. Germline loops: CDR1 SGHTA, CDR2 FQGNSA. CDR3 loop: CASSFASGRTYEQYF. The CDR3 bases are TGTGCCAGCAGCTTCGCTAGCGGGCGAACCTACGAGCAGTACTTC.

The genes are TRBV20-1 and TRBJ2-1; D call uncertain. CDR3 length: 11 residues. Trimming left V 5 bases short and J 6 bases short, with 8 bases between. Germline V lookup: CDR1 DFQATT, CDR2 SNEGSKA (reference sequence). The CDR3 sequence is CSAPDFNEQFF. In nucleotides, the CDR3 is TGCAGTGCTCCAGATTTCAATGAGCAGTTCTTC.